A selection of T cell receptor beta chains follows, all from one sample in a study of CD8 T cells in Susac syndrome. In TCRdb, the immunoSEQ multiplex PCR reads were re-called with MiXCR into one record per CDR3 protein. There are fewer than 100,000 distinct CDR3 sequences in the sample; about 91% occur only once, and around 0.5% lies in the top ten. The sample comprised CD8+ T cells from PBMCs. The receptors come from a human donor with multiple sclerosis. Each CDR3 is given with its conserved first and last residue. Fields, in order: clone size, J gene, V gene, D gene, CDR3 protein, CDR3 DNA. The D gene is left open where the match is weak. The size entry is marked missing in some rows and otherwise reads once, few, many or a size class.

once TRBJ1-2 TRBV6-5 TRBD1 CASNYGQGLYGYTF TGTGCCAGCAATTACGGACAGGGGCTTTATGGCTACACCTTC
NA TRBJ2-3 TRBV9 NA CASSVGRADTQYF TGTGCCAGCAGCGTAGGAAGGGCAGATACGCAGTATTTT
medium-sized TRBJ1-1 TRBV7-3 NA CASSLGGGTEAFF TGTGCCAGCAGCTTAGGGGGTGGCACTGAAGCTTTCTTT
NA TRBJ1-6 TRBV2 NA CAKFGGAIGSPLHF TGTGCCAAGTTCGGGGGGGCGATCGGTTCACCCCTCCACTTT
NA TRBJ1-2 TRBV7-9 NA CASSLGLADGDGYTF TGTGCCAGCAGCTTAGGCCTCGCAGACGGGGATGGCTACACCTTC
NA TRBJ1-2 TRBV3-1 TRBD1 CASSPNPGTEYGYTF TGTGCCAGCAGCCCCAACCCCGGGACAGAATATGGCTACACCTTC
NA TRBJ2-7 TRBV7-9 NA CASSHTVSYEQYF TGTGCCAGCAGCCATACAGTTTCCTACGAGCAGTACTTC
NA TRBJ1-1 TRBV14 NA CASSQVRIGNTEAFF TGTGCCAGCAGCCAAGTTCGGATAGGAAACACTGAAGCTTTCTTT
few TRBJ1-2 TRBV5-4 NA CASSLGQGNGYTF TGTGCCAGCAGCTTGGGCCAGGGGAATGGCTACACCTTC
once TRBJ2-5 TRBV7-3 NA CASSTDRPGTQYF TGTGCCAGCAGCACAGACAGGCCGGGGACCCAGTACTTC
NA TRBJ1-4 TRBV6-6 TRBD1 CASSRDRANEKLFF TGTGCCAGCAGTAGGGACAGGGCTAATGAAAAACTGTTTTTT
once TRBJ2-7 TRBV27 NA CASSWRTSYEQYF TGTGCCAGCAGTTGGCGGACTTCCTACGAGCAGTACTTC
NA TRBJ2-7 TRBV18 NA CASSPPDTYEQYF TGTGCCAGCTCACCCCCAGACACCTACGAGCAGTACTTC
few TRBJ1-5 TRBV19 TRBD1 CASSFAGGNQPQHF TGTGCCAGTAGTTTTGCAGGGGGGAATCAGCCCCAGCATTTT
NA TRBJ1-2 TRBV2 TRBD1 CASVGQGAWSYTF TGTGCCAGCGTTGGACAGGGGGCATGGAGCTACACCTTC
NA TRBJ2-3 TRBV5-4 TRBD2 CASSAGGGGATDTQYF TGTGCCAGCAGCGCTGGGGGCGGGGGGGCAACAGATACGCAGTATTTT
NA TRBJ2-7 TRBV4-1 TRBD2 CASSQEVGTSGGAPLNEQYF TGCGCCAGCAGCCAAGAGGTGGGGACTAGCGGGGGGGCGCCCCTCAACGAGCAGTACTTC
NA TRBJ2-7 TRBV7-9 NA CASSFADHSEEQYF TGTGCCAGCAGCTTCGCGGACCACTCAGAGGAGCAGTACTTC
NA TRBJ2-7 TRBV6-2/TRBV6-3 TRBD2 CASSYTSGSYEQYF TGTGCCAGCAGTTACACTAGCGGGAGTTACGAGCAGTACTTC
NA TRBJ2-7 TRBV3-1 NA CASSQTQGGYEQYF TGTGCCAGCAGCCAAACCCAGGGTGGGTACGAGCAGTACTTC
NA TRBJ2-3 TRBV6-1 NA CASSEVLFDAGSTDTQYF TGTGCCAGCAGTGAAGTTTTGTTCGATGCAGGAAGCACAGATACGCAGTATTTT
NA TRBJ2-1 TRBV5-1 NA CASSLVGAGEQFF TGCGCCAGCAGCTTGGTGGGGGCGGGTGAGCAGTTCTTC
NA TRBJ2-1 TRBV3-1 NA CASSQVLHRYNEQFF TGTGCCAGCAGCCAAGTGCTACACAGATACAATGAGCAGTTCTTC
NA TRBJ1-2 TRBV20-1 TRBD1 CSARGGQGFFRGGYTF TGCAGTGCCAGAGGGGGACAGGGTTTTTTCAGAGGGGGCTACACCTTC
NA TRBJ2-7 TRBV7-6 NA CASSERLSSYEQYF TGTGCCAGCAGTGAGCGGCTGAGCTCCTACGAGCAGTACTTC
NA TRBJ2-5 TRBV4-2 NA CASSQEKVGAETQYF TGTGCCAGCAGCCAAGAAAAGGTGGGGGCAGAGACCCAGTACTTC
NA TRBJ2-1 TRBV5-1 NA CASSLGYEQFF TGCGCCAGCAGCTTGGGTTATGAGCAGTTCTTC
once TRBJ2-5 TRBV10-3 TRBD2 CAISEPGLAMGETQYF TGTGCCATCAGTGAGCCGGGACTAGCGATGGGGGAGACCCAGTACTTC
NA TRBJ2-2 TRBV13 NA CASSLRSRWRVF TGTGCCAGCAGCTTACGTTCTAGGTGGAGGGTTTTT
NA TRBJ2-1 TRBV5-4 TRBD2 CASSLLAGPNNEQFF TGTGCCAGCAGCTTGCTAGCGGGCCCCAACAATGAGCAGTTCTTC
NA TRBJ2-1 TRBV27 NA CASSLYRAYSYNEQFF TGTGCCAGCAGTTTATACAGGGCCTACTCCTACAATGAGCAGTTCTTC
NA TRBJ2-7 TRBV7-9 TRBD2 CASSLVRGELAPYEQYF TGTGCCAGCAGCTTAGTTCGGGGGGAACTAGCCCCCTACGAGCAGTACTTC
NA TRBJ2-3 TRBV28 TRBD1 CASSPGQGFSTDTQYF TGTGCCAGCAGTCCGGGACAGGGTTTTAGCACAGATACGCAGTATTTT
NA TRBJ1-1 TRBV12-3/TRBV12-4 TRBD1 CASSPSRGRAAEAFF TGTGCCAGCAGTCCAAGTAGGGGGCGGGCTGCTGAAGCTTTCTTT
NA TRBJ2-1 TRBV11-2 NA CASSPGSSDNEQFF TGTGCCAGCAGTCCTGGGTCTAGCGATAATGAGCAGTTCTTC
NA TRBJ1-2 TRBV6-5 NA CASSYGREGDYGYTF TGTGCCAGCAGTTACGGGCGGGAGGGTGACTATGGCTACACCTTC
NA TRBJ2-1 TRBV7-9 NA CASSLGVEGGDEQFF TGTGCCAGCAGCTTAGGGGTTGAGGGGGGCGATGAGCAGTTCTTC